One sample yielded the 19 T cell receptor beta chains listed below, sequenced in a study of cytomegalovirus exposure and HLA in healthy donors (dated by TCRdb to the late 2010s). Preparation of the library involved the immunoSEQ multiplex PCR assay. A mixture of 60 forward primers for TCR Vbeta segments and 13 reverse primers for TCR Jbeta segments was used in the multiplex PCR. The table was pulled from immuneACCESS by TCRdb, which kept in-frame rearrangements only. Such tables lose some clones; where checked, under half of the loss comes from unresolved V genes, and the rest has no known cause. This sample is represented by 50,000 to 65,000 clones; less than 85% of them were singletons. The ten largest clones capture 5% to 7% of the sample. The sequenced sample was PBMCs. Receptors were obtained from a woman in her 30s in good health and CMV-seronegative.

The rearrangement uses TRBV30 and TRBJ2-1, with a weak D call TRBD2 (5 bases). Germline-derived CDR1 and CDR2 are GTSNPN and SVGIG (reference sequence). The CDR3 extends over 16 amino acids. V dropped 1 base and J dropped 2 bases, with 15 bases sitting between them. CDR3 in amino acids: CAWSGPGSKTYNEQFF. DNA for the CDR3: TGTGCCTGGAGTGGGCCGGGGTCCAAGACCTACAATGAGCAGTTCTTC.

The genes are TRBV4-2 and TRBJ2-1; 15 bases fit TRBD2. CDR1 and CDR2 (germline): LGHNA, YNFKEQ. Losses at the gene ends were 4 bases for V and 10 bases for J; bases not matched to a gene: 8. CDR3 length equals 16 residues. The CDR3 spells CASSLPGLAGGGEQFF. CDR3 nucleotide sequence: TGTGCCAGCAGCCTACCGGGACTAGCGGGAGGCGGGGAGCAGTTCTTC.

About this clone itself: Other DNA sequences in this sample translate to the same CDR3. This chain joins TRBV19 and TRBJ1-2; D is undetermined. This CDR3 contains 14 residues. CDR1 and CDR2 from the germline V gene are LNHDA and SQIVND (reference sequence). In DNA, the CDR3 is TGTGCTAGTTGTAAAGCGGAGGCGGCATACGGCTACACCTTC. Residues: CASCKAEAAYGYTF.

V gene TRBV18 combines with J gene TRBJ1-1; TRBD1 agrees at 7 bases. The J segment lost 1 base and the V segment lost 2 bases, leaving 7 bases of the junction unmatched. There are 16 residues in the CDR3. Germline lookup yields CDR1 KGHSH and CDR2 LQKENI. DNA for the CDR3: TGTGCCAGCTCACCATATGCAGGGGGAACGAACACTGAAGCTTTCTTT. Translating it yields CASSPYAGGTNTEAFF. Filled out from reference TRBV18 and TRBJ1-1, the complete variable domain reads NAGVMQNPRHLVRRRGQEARLRCSPMKGHSHVYWYRQLPEEGLKFMVYLQKENIIDESGMPKERFSAEFPKEGPSILRIQQVVRGDSAAYFCASSPYAGGTNTEAFFGQGTRLTVV.

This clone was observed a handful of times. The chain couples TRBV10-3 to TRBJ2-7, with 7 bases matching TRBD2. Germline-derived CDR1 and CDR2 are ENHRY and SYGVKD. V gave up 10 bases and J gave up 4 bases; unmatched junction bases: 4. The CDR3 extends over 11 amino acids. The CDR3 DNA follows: TGTGCCACCGAGCGGGAATACGAGCAGTACTTC. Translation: CATEREYEQYF.

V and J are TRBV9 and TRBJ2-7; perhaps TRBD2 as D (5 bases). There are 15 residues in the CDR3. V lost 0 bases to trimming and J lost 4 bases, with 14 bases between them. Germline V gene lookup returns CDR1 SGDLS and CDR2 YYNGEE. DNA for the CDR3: TGTGCCAGCAGCGTAGGAGGGCTTACGCCTTACGAGCAGTACTTC. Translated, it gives CASSVGGLTPYEQYF.

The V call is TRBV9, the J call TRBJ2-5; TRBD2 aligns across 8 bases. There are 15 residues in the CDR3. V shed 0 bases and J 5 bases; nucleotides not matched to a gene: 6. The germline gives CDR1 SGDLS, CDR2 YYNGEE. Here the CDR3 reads CASSVARTSLETQYF. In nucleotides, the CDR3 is TGTGCCAGCAGCGTAGCCCGGACTAGCCTGGAGACCCAGTACTTC.

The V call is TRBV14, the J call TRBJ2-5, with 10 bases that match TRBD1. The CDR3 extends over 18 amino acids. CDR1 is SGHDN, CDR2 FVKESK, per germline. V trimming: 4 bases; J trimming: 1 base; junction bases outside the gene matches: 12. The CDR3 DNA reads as TGTGCCAGCAGCCGATCAAAGGGGACAGGGGTCCTCCAAGAGACCCAGTACTTC. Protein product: CASSRSKGTGVLQETQYF. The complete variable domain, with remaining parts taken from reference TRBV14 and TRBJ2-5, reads EAGVTQFPSHSVIEKGQTVTLRCDPISGHDNLYWYRRVMGKEIKFLLHFVKESKQDESGMPNNRFLAERTGGTYSTLKVQPAELEDSGVYFCASSRSKGTGVLQETQYFGPGTRLLVL.

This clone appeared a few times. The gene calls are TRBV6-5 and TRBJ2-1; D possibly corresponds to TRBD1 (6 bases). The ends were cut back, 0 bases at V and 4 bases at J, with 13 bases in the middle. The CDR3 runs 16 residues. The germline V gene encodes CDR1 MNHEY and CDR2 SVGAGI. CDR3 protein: CASSYSLQGSYNEQFF. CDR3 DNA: TGTGCCAGCAGTTACTCTCTACAGGGCTCATACAATGAGCAGTTCTTC.

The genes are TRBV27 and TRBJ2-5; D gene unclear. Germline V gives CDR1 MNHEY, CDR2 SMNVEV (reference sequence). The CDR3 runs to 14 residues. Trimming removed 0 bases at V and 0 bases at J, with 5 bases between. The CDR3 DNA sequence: TGTGCCAGCAGTTTATCTAACTACCAAGAGACCCAGTACTTC. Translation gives CASSLSNYQETQYF.

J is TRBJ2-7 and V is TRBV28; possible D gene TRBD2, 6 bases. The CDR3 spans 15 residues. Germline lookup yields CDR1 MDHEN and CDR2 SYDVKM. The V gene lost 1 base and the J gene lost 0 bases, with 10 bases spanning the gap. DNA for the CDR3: TGTGCCAGCAGTTTATACGGGGGTAGCTCCTACGAGCAGTACTTC. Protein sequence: CASSLYGGSSYEQYF. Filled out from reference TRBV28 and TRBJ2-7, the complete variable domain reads DVKVTQSSRYLVKRTGEKVFLECVQDMDHENMFWYRQDPGLGLRLIYFSYDVKMKEKGDIPEGYSVSREKKERFSLILESASTNQTSMYLCASSLYGGSSYEQYFGPGTRLTVT.

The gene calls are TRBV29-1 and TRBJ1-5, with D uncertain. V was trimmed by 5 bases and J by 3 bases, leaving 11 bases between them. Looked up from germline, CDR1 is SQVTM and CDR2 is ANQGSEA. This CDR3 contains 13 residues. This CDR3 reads CSVLLDDNQPQHF. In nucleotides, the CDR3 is TGCAGCGTTCTCCTAGACGACAATCAGCCCCAGCATTTT.

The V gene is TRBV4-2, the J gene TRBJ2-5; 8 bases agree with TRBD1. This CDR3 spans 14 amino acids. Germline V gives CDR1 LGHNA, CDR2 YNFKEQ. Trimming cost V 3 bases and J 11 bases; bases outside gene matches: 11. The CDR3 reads CASSHRMDRVGQYF. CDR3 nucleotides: TGTGCCAGCAGCCACCGCATGGACAGGGTAGGGCAGTACTTC.

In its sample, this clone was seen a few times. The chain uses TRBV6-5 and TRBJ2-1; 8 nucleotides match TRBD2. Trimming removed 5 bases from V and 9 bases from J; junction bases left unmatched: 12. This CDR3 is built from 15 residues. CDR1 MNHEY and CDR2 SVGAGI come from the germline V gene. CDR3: CASSRGRLAGGEQFF. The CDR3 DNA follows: TGTGCCAGCAGTCGCGGGAGGCTCGCGGGTGGTGAGCAGTTCTTC.

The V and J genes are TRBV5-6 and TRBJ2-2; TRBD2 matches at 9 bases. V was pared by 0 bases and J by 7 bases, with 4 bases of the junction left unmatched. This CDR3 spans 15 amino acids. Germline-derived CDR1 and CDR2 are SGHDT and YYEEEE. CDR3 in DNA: TGTGCCAGCAGCTTGGTAGCGGGAGAGGTCGGGGAGCTGTTTTTT. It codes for CASSLVAGEVGELFF.

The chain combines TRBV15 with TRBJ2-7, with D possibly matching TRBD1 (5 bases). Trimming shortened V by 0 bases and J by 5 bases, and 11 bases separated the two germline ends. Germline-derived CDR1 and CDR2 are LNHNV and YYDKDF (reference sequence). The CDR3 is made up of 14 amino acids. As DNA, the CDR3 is TGTGCCACCAGCAGAGATGAAGGGGATCACGAGCAGTACGTC. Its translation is CATSRDEGDHEQYV.

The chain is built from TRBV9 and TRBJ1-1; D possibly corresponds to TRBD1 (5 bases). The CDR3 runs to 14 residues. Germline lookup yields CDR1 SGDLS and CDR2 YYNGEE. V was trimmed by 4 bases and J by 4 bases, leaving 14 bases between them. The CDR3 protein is CASSPGGFFTEAFF. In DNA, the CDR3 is TGTGCCAGCAGCCCGGGGGGGTTCTTCACTGAAGCTTTCTTT.

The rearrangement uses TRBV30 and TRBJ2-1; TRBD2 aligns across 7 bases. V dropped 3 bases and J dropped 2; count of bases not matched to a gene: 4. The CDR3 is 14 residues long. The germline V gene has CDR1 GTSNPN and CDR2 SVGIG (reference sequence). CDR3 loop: CAWRLASPYNEQFF. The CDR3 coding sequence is TGTGCCTGGAGACTAGCGTCTCCCTACAATGAGCAGTTCTTC.

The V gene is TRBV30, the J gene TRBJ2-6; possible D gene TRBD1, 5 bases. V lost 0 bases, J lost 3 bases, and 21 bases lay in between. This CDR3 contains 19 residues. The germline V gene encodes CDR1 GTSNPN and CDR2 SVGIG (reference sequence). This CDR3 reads CAWSVLRTLGSGGANVLTF. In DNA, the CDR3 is TGTGCCTGGAGTGTACTCAGGACATTAGGTAGTGGTGGGGCCAACGTCCTGACTTTC.